These 15 T cell receptor beta chains came from one sample sequenced in a study of T cells expressing NK-cell markers. TCRdb re-called the 5' RACE reads and catalogs CDR3 proteins one per entry, DNA excluded. The sample includes under 600,000 distinct CDR3 sequences. The material sequenced was blood T cells: a sorted CD56 or NKG2C T cell subset, CD4+ or CD8+ T cells, or bulk PBMC T cells (not recorded which). The receptors shown here come from a woman in her forties or fifties in good health.

The chain links TRBV6-5 to TRBJ1-1; the TRBD1 assignment by TCRdb is unverifiable without DNA. CDR1 MNHEY and CDR2 SVGAGI come from the germline V gene. The CDR3 contains 13 residues. The CDR3 loop reads CASPAGEDTEAFF.

This chain joins TRBV7-2 and TRBJ2-3. The germline gives CDR1 SGHTA, CDR2 FQGNSA. The CDR3 runs 14 residues. CDR3 loop: CASSSSGIFETQYF.

CDR3 sequence reads: CASSQDIGLAGGPRRDTQYF. The chain recombines TRBV3-1 with TRBJ2-3; the D call from TCRdb, TRBD2, cannot be confirmed without DNA. There are 20 residues in the CDR3. CDR1 is LGHDT, CDR2 YNNKEL, per germline (reference sequence).

This sequence joins TRBV28 and TRBJ2-3; TCRdb reports TRBD2, a call that lacks DNA to check it against. Germline loops: CDR1 MDHEN, CDR2 SYDVKM. This CDR3 contains 17 residues. The CDR3 is CASSFTSGSSRADTQYF.

The J gene is TRBJ2-1, the V gene TRBV6-2 or TRBV6-3. This CDR3 is 13 amino acids long. Germline V lookup: CDR1 MNHEY, CDR2 SVGEGT. The chain's CDR3 is CASISATYNEQFF.

The V call is TRBV18, the J call TRBJ2-7; TCRdb gives TRBD1 as the D gene, but with no DNA this cannot be confirmed. This CDR3 comprises 14 residues. Per the germline V gene, CDR1 is KGHSH and CDR2 is LQKENI. The CDR3 spells CASSPVQGDYEQYF.

This chain links TRBV5-6 with TRBJ2-5; TCRdb gives TRBD1 as the D gene, but with no DNA this cannot be confirmed. Per the germline V gene, CDR1 is SGHDT and CDR2 is YYEEEE. This CDR3 is 16 amino acids long. The CDR3 here is CASSSLRGAGIETQYF.

This chain links TRBV5-1 with TRBJ2-7; with no DNA, the TCRdb D assignment of TRBD2 cannot be verified. Looked up from germline, CDR1 is SGHRS and CDR2 is YFSETQ. This CDR3 comprises 16 residues. The CDR3 here is CASSQGTSGRASEQYF.

The gene calls are TRBV19 and TRBJ1-2; the D call from TCRdb, TRBD1, cannot be confirmed without DNA. This CDR3 is 13 amino acids long. Germline loops: CDR1 LNHDA, CDR2 SQIVND (reference sequence). The CDR3 loop reads CASSTGTGYGYTF.

The rearrangement joins TRBV9 to TRBJ2-2. The CDR3 totals 14 residues. The germline V gene encodes CDR1 SGDLS and CDR2 YYNGEE. The CDR3 reads CASSGWVNTGELFF.

CDR3 amino acids: CASSLETNSYEQYF. The chain is built from TRBV5-1 and TRBJ2-7. Germline V gene data show CDR1 as SGHRS and CDR2 as YFSETQ. The CDR3 is made up of 14 amino acids.

J is TRBJ2-1 and V is TRBV12-3 or TRBV12-4. This CDR3 has 16 residues. CDR3 sequence: CASSLFNPNRYNEQFF.

The chain has TRBV12-5 and TRBJ1-2; TCRdb picks TRBD1, but there is no DNA to check that call. This CDR3 has 16 residues. Germline values: CDR1 LGHNT, CDR2 FRNRAP. CDR3 residues: CASGLVLGQFNYGYTF.

This sequence joins TRBV6-2 or TRBV6-3 and TRBJ2-1; TCRdb designates TRBD2, a call that cannot be tested without DNA. From germline, CDR1 is MNHEY and CDR2 SVGEGT. The CDR3 runs to 14 residues. The CDR3 region is CASWLAGGRGQQFF.

The chain is built from TRBV20-1 and TRBJ2-3; no DNA is available, so the TRBD2 call from TCRdb remains unchecked. Per germline, CDR1 DFQATT and CDR2 SNEGSKA (reference sequence). CDR3 size: 16 residues. CDR3 amino acids: CSARFPSGRARDTQYF.